Below, 6 T cell receptor beta chains from the same sample are listed, as sequenced in a study of CD4 T cells in relation to SARS-CoV-2 and coronaviruses. TCRdb's copy holds only in-frame clones and misses some; the assay was immunoSEQ multiplex PCR. The sample yields 65,000 or so clones, 80% to 90% seen once. The unexposed donors gave CD4+ T cells in 2011-2018, prior to COVID-19. What was sequenced was memory CD4+ T cells from PBMCs. The receptors were sampled from a human donor in good health.

The chain employs TRBV28 and TRBJ2-4, with D perhaps matching TRBD2 (6 bases). Germline-derived CDR1 and CDR2 are MDHEN and SYDVKM. The CDR3 is 15 residues long. Trimming removed 5 bases at V and 1 base at J, with 12 bases between. The CDR3 DNA follows: TGTGCCAGCAGTCGTCCTCGGGGGGCCAAAAACATTCAGTACTTC. Translation gives CASSRPRGAKNIQYF.

This chain connects TRBV19 to TRBJ1-3, with no clear D. CDR1 and CDR2 from the germline V gene are LNHDA and SQIVND (reference sequence). V was cut by 7 bases and J by 4 bases, with 11 bases left in between. The CDR3 has 13 residues. This CDR3 reads CASTLDPGNTIYF. As DNA, the CDR3 is TGTGCCAGTACCCTGGACCCGGGAAACACCATATATTTT. The variable domain in full, with the rest retrieved from reference TRBV19 and TRBJ1-3, is DGGITQSPKYLFRKEGQNVTLSCEQNLNHDAMYWYRQDPGQGLRLIYYSQIVNDFQKGDIAEGYSVSREKKESFPLTVTSAQKNPTAFYLCASTLDPGNTIYFGEGSWLTVV.

The chain couples TRBV11-2 to TRBJ2-3, with 7 bases that match TRBD2. Germline CDR1 is SGHAT and CDR2 is FQNNGV. Losses at the gene ends were 0 bases for V and 4 bases for J; bases not matched to a gene: 10. This CDR3 spans 17 amino acids. CDR3 sequence (DNA): TGTGCCAGCAGCTTAGAGGGGGGGATCGGTTGGGCAGATACGCAGTATTTT. Amino acids: CASSLEGGIGWADTQYF.

The chain recombines TRBV7-9 with TRBJ1-5; no definite D call. CDR1 and CDR2 from the germline V gene are SEHNR and FQNEAQ (reference sequence). The CDR3 loop spans 15 amino acids. The V and J ends lost 5 bases and 0 bases respectively, with 11 bases between them. The CDR3 loop is CASSVGPDSNQPQHF. As DNA, the CDR3 is TGTGCCAGCAGCGTCGGGCCTGATAGCAATCAGCCCCAGCATTTT.

The chain combines TRBV4-3 with TRBJ2-3, with D unclear. Trimming pared 4 bases from V and 2 bases from J, leaving 10 bases between. The CDR3 sequence is 14 residues long. The germline CDR1 and CDR2 sequences are LGHNA and YSLEER. The chain's CDR3 is CASSPTAVTDTQYF. The CDR3 nucleotides read TGCGCCAGCAGCCCCACGGCGGTCACAGATACGCAGTATTTT.

The rearrangement links TRBV19 to TRBJ2-5; D is undetermined. CDR1 and CDR2 from the germline V gene are LNHDA and SQIVND (reference sequence). The CDR3 loop spans 13 amino acids. V was trimmed by 5 bases and J by 5 bases, leaving 12 bases between them. The CDR3 spells CASSQYPVETQYF. DNA for the CDR3: TGTGCCAGTAGTCAGTATCCGGTCGAGACCCAGTACTTC.